This TCR beta chain emerged from a study of blood T cells in healthy people across ages (dated by TCRdb to about 2015). Looking at the study overall: In model experiments, roughly one uniquely barcoded TCR beta cDNA molecule per two T cells was captured by template switching. To avoid experimental bias, donors of different ages were randomly spread across the sequencing lanes. The study analyzed two additional independent replicas of 1 million unique cDNA reads from the same blood draw for two donors, one aged 18 to 30 and one aged 80 or older. Using deep sequencing normalized with unique cDNA molecular identifiers, the study measured how TCR beta repertoire diversity changes with age. Four age groups were formed from the donors: young (average about 16 years), middle-aged (roughly 38), aged (around 68) and long-lived (more than 75). Here is what the overall study found, with its caveats: Compared with the aged group, more naive CD4+ T cells, fewer expanded clones and increased TCR diversity were shown by the long-lived group, suggesting age selection. Because the CMV infection status of the donors was unknown, age-related changes in expanded clonotypes may potentially have been confounded. Observed TCR beta diversity per million T cells fell roughly linearly with age, and a significant reduction was already apparent by age about 36. There was a strong correlation between observed TCR beta diversity and the percentage of naive T cells measured by flow cytometry. Because profiling used bulk unsorted PBMCs, naive and antigen-experienced compartments could not be compared conclusively. Estimates of total diversity based on one million sequenced T cells were considered lower bounds and underestimates.

Worth noting for this clonotype: The antigen this receptor binds is unknown. No base qualities exist here, and no much larger clone lies one base off it.

Donors were about 36 systemically healthy Caucasian individuals from Russia aged roughly 6 to 90 years. Each donor gave approximately 9.3 milliliters of peripheral blood, collected into EDTA-treated Vacutainer tubes. Ficoll-Paque density-gradient centrifugation was used to isolate PBMCs, with at least 7 million per sample. Total RNA was extracted from PBMCs with Trizol reagent, with at least 5.5 micrograms obtained per sample. Naive CD45RAhigh/CD27high T cell percentages were measured by flow cytometry on a PBMC aliquot from every donor. V loses 4 bases of germline sequence and J loses 9 bases, and the interval between the two ends is 16 bases. Spanning cysteine to phenylalanine, the CDR3 consists of 15 amino acids. The DNA shown is the 45-base CDR3, in frame from base 1. CDR1 and CDR2 were assigned from the germline V gene as MDHEN and SYDVKM. Libraries were built with 5' RACE. Sequenced on an Illumina HiSeq 2500. A second PCR of roughly 7 to 11 cycles was run with a J-beta primer mix and a sample-barcoded 5' primer. A template-switch 5' adaptor carrying 12 random nucleotides introduced a unique molecular identifier onto each TCR beta cDNA molecule. At least 2.5 million CDR3-containing paired-end reads were obtained from each sample. All of the RNA was converted into first-strand cDNA using the Mint cDNA synthesis kit, with a TRBC-specific oligonucleotide serving as the primer. Following uracil-DNA glycosylase treatment, a first 18-cycle PCR with universal primers M1SS and BC2_uni_R was performed on all cDNA. Regarding the original processing steps: For normalization, 1 million high-quality reads, each with a distinct molecular identifier, were randomly selected from each sample. Instead of being binned into consensus sequences, reads that shared molecular identifiers were thrown out. MiTCR, set to a Q25 quality threshold and the strictest error-elimination algorithm, was used for CDR3 identification, clonotype clustering and error correction. A nonparametric unseen species model using Euler transformation provided a lower-bound estimate of total TCR beta diversity. The raw public reads went through TCRdb reprocessing: fastp at Q25, MiXCR clone calling, in-frame beta chains kept. CDR3 protein duplicates are merged, each entry listing the most common genes and DNA. The V and J calls, along with clone size, are taken from TCRdb and not from the paper's own processing. A total of over 1.5 million distinct CDR3 sequences appear in this sample, roughly 50% of them only once. Approximately 2.1% of the sample is taken by the ten largest.

The sample taken for sequencing was blood. The rearrangement joined TRBV28 to TRBJ1-6; a tentative D match to TRBD1 spans 6 bases. The sequence came from a woman aged 40 to 50 in good health. The CDR3 in this case is CASSSPKTGSSPLHF. The DNA sequence is given as TGTGCCAGCAGTTCCCCGAAAACAGGGAGTTCACCCCTCCACTTT.